Following are 22 T cell receptor beta chains from one sample sequenced in a study of T cells in localized non-small cell lung cancer. Sequencing used immunoSEQ multiplex PCR; TCRdb keeps in-frame clones, though not all of them. This sample carries about 34,000 clones, roughly 75% of them seen once, and the ten largest clones take 33%. The starting material was peripheral blood, obtained before any cancer treatment. All receptors come from a male donor aged 60 or over with stage II squamous cell lung carcinoma.

The V and J genes are TRBV5-4 and TRBJ2-7; either TRBD1 or TRBD2 may supply D (6 bases each). V lost 0 bases and J 6 bases, leaving 13 bases between the germline ends. The germline V gene encodes CDR1 SGHNT and CDR2 YYREEE (reference sequence). The CDR3 contains 14 residues. The CDR3 protein is CASSLVGGSGEQYF. The CDR3 DNA is TGTGCCAGCAGCTTGGTGGGGGGCTCGGGCGAGCAGTACTTC.

The V and J genes are TRBV4-2 and TRBJ1-2, with TRBD1 identical over 11 bases. J lost 4 bases, V lost 0 bases, and 10 bases had no gene match. Germline V gives CDR1 LGHNA, CDR2 YNFKEQ. The CDR3 has 18 amino acids. Here the CDR3 DNA reads TGTGCCAGCAGCCAAGAATGGGACAGGGGGGGAGGGACCTATGGCTACACCTTC. Translation gives CASSQEWDRGGGTYGYTF.

V usage is TRBV9 and J usage is TRBJ2-7, with D possibly being TRBD1 (5 bases). V shed 2 bases and J shed 7 bases, with 13 bases lying between them. The CDR3 spans 13 residues. Germline-derived CDR1 and CDR2 are SGDLS and YYNGEE. CDR3 bases: TGTGCCAGCAGCGTCTCCCGGACAACTGAGCAGTACTTC. Its translation is CASSVSRTTEQYF.

The chain has TRBV7-9 and TRBJ2-1; perhaps TRBD1 as D (6 bases). This CDR3 contains 11 residues. The V end lost 11 bases, the J end lost 8 bases, and 13 bases lay between the germline ends. Per germline, CDR1 SEHNR and CDR2 FQNEAQ (reference sequence). CDR3 region: CASSEGDEQFF. The CDR3 nucleotides are TGTGCCTCCTCCGAGGGGGATGAGCAGTTCTTC.

The chain carries TRBV11-2 and TRBJ2-6, with D maybe TRBD1 (6 bases). Trimming stripped 4 bases from V and 4 bases from J, with 14 bases between. Per the germline V gene, CDR1 is SGHAT and CDR2 is FQNNGV. This CDR3 region has 16 residues. CDR3 residues: CASSSRTARGANVLTF. DNA for the CDR3: TGTGCCAGCAGCTCGCGGACAGCCAGGGGGGCCAACGTCCTGACTTTC. The variable domain in full, with the rest retrieved from reference TRBV11-2 and TRBJ2-6, is EAGVAQSPRYKIIEKRQSVAFWCNPISGHATLYWYQQILGQGPKLLIQFQNNGVVDDSQLPKDRFSAERLKGVDSTLKIQPAKLEDSAVYLCASSSRTARGANVLTFGAGSRLTVL.

The gene calls are TRBV5-6 and TRBJ2-6, with D possibly being TRBD2 (5 bases). V was clipped by 5 bases and J by 0 bases, with 6 bases between them. Germline CDR1 and CDR2: SGHDT and YYEEEE. The CDR3 totals 14 residues. Written as DNA, the CDR3 is TGTGCCAGCAGGGGGAGCTCTGGGGCCAACGTCCTGACTTTC. This translates into CASRGSSGANVLTF. Together with reference TRBV5-6 and TRBJ2-6, the CDR3 gives the full variable domain: DAGVTQSPTHLIKTRGQQVTLRCSPKSGHDTVSWYQQALGQGPQFIFQYYEEEERQRGNFPDRFSGHQFPNYSSELNVNALLLGDSALYLCASRGSSGANVLTFGAGSRLTVL.

This clone occurred once. The gene calls are TRBV27 and TRBJ1-4; tentative D call: TRBD1 (5 bases). Germline CDR1 and CDR2: MNHEY and SMNVEV (reference sequence). The CDR3 is 14 amino acids. Trimming cost V 4 bases and J 3 bases, with 9 bases left between them. The CDR3 nucleotides are TGTGCCAGCAGTTCAGGGAGTGCTAATGAAAAACTGTTTTTT. Residues: CASSSGSANEKLFF.

This clone was found a few times. J is TRBJ1-2 and V is TRBV5-1, with 8 bases matching TRBD1. CDR1 and CDR2 (germline): SGHRS, YFSETQ. The length of the CDR3 is 13 residues. With V trimmed by 4 bases and J by 7 bases, 6 bases remained unmatched. CDR3 DNA sequence: TGCGCCAGCAGCCCACAGGGGGGAGGTGGCTACACCTTC. Translated: CASSPQGGGGYTF.

This clone was found a few times. The chain is built from TRBV4-2 and TRBJ1-3; D call uncertain. The CDR3 runs to 16 residues. Trimming pared 5 bases from V and 0 bases from J, leaving 14 bases between. Per germline, CDR1 LGHNA and CDR2 YNFKEQ. The CDR3 sequence: CASSDRRRASGNTIYF. CDR3 nucleotides: TGTGCCAGCAGCGACCGCCGCCGGGCCTCTGGAAACACCATATATTTT.

V gene TRBV30 combines with J gene TRBJ1-2, with D unclear. With 7 bases removed from V and 1 base from J, the gap between germline ends came to 10 bases. Germline values: CDR1 GTSNPN, CDR2 SVGIG (reference sequence). The CDR3 is 12 residues long. The CDR3 reads CASLTDNYGYTF. The CDR3 DNA sequence: TGTGCCTCCTTGACTGATAACTATGGCTACACCTTC.

The rearrangement links TRBV7-9 to TRBJ1-1; D remains unclear. V was shortened by 2 bases and J by 1 base, with 11 bases between the two germline ends. Germline V gene data show CDR1 as SEHNR and CDR2 as FQNEAQ (reference sequence). This CDR3 contains 15 residues. The CDR3: CASSLNAAPNTEAFF. The CDR3 nucleotides read TGTGCCAGCAGCTTAAACGCAGCCCCGAACACTGAAGCTTTCTTT.

The chain carries TRBV27 and TRBJ1-5; D remains unclear. CDR3 length: 15 amino acids. Trimming removed 3 bases from V and 6 bases from J, with 15 bases in between. Germline lookup yields CDR1 MNHEY and CDR2 SMNVEV (reference sequence). CDR3 nucleotide sequence: TGTGCCAGCAGTTTCATGGGGTTCGGCGCTCAGCCCCAGCATTTT. Amino acid sequence: CASSFMGFGAQPQHF.

The chain couples TRBV6-5 to TRBJ1-2; D unclear. This CDR3 spans 14 amino acids. Trimming left V 6 bases short and J 0 bases short, with 11 bases between. Germline CDR1 MNHEY, CDR2 SVGAGI. The CDR3 DNA sequence: TGTGCCAGCAGCCGGGCGGGCCCTAACTATGGCTACACCTTC. It yields the protein CASSRAGPNYGYTF.

The CDR3 coding sequence is TGTGCCAGCAGTTCCCAAGGACCCTCGGCTGAAAAACTGTTTTTT. This sequence encodes CASSSQGPSAEKLFF. This rearrangement joins TRBV25-1 to TRBJ1-4; D gene ambiguous. This CDR3 has 15 residues. V was clipped by 5 bases and J by 7 bases, with 17 bases between them. Germline V gene sequence: CDR1 MGHDK, CDR2 SYGVNS. The whole variable domain, remainder taken from reference TRBV25-1 and TRBJ1-4, is EADIYQTPRYLVIGTGKKITLECSQTMGHDKMYWYQQDPGMELHLIHYSYGVNSTEKGDLSSESTVSRIRTEHFPLTLESARPSHTSQYLCASSSQGPSAEKLFFGSGTQLSVL.

This clone occurred a few times. The DNA of the CDR3 is TGTGCCAGTAGTATCGGCGGACTGAGTAGCAATCAGCCCCAGCATTTT. Its translation: CASSIGGLSSNQPQHF. The J gene is TRBJ1-5, the V gene TRBV19; D is unclear. Germline V gene lookup returns CDR1 LNHDA and CDR2 SQIVND (reference sequence). The CDR3 sequence is 16 residues long. Trimming removed 3 bases from V and 0 bases from J, with 12 bases in between.

The chain uses TRBV10-3 and TRBJ1-4, with D unclear. This CDR3 spans 15 amino acids. Germline assignment: CDR1 ENHRY and CDR2 SYGVKD. V gave up 0 bases and J gave up 3 bases, with 8 bases separating them. The CDR3, as DNA: TGTGCCATCAGTGAGTCTGGACGGTCTAATGAAAAACTGTTTTTT. Residues: CAISESGRSNEKLFF.

The chain links TRBV6-4 to TRBJ1-5, with D possibly being TRBD1 (5 bases). Trimming removed 0 bases from V and 5 bases from J, with 11 bases in between. This CDR3 has 15 residues. The germline V gene encodes CDR1 MRHNA and CDR2 SNTAGT. CDR3 residues: CASSDSPGGDQPQHF. Written as DNA, the CDR3 is TGTGCCAGCAGTGACTCCCCCGGGGGGGATCAGCCCCAGCATTTT.

The count of this clone is one. One junction end does not reproduce the germline sequence, and a read error may be involved. The chain has TRBV5-6 and TRBJ2-1; 7 bases map to TRBD2. Germline assignment: CDR1 SGHDT and CDR2 YYEEEE. The CDR3 runs 15 residues. The CDR3 coding sequence is TGTGCCAGCAGCGGTCCTAGCGGTCGAGGCAATGGGCAGTTCTTC. Protein product: CASSGPSGRGNGQFF.

V usage is TRBV7-2 and J usage is TRBJ2-3; a possible D gene is TRBD2 (5 bases). Trimming left V 5 bases short and J 5 bases short, with 11 bases between. This CDR3 has 13 residues. CDR1 is SGHTA and CDR2 is FQGNSA in the germline V gene. The DNA of the CDR3 is TGTGCCAGCAGCCTGGACTGGAAAGATACGCAGTATTTT. It is translated as CASSLDWKDTQYF.

To note about this clone: In the same sample, other DNA sequences code for this CDR3. The genes are TRBV7-9 and TRBJ2-6; D is undetermined. Germline assignment: CDR1 SEHNR and CDR2 FQNEAQ (reference sequence). Trimming cost V 5 bases and J 0 bases, with 8 bases left between them. The CDR3 is 15 amino acids. CDR3 sequence (DNA): TGTGCCAGCAGCCCTATGAGCTCTGGGGCCAACGTCCTGACTTTC. Translated: CASSPMSSGANVLTF.

The rearrangement links TRBV2 to TRBJ1-1, with no clear D. Germline V CDR1 and CDR2: SNHLY, FYNNEI. V was pared by 5 bases and J by 3 bases, with 10 bases between. The CDR3 extends over 13 amino acids. CDR3 sequence reads: CASSKDSYTEAFF. In DNA, the CDR3 is TGTGCCAGCAGTAAAGATAGTTACACTGAAGCTTTCTTT.

The chain carries TRBV6-5 and TRBJ1-1; D is ambiguous. Germline-derived CDR1 and CDR2 are MNHEY and SVGAGI. The CDR3 is 11 amino acids. Trimming cost V 6 bases and J 5 bases, with 7 bases left between them. The CDR3, as DNA: TGTGCCAGCAGCGCCCAGACTGAAGCTTTCTTT. Translating it yields CASSAQTEAFF.